These 21 T cell receptor beta chains share one sample of origin, sequenced in a study of breast tumors, draining lymph nodes, adjacent tissues. TCRdb processed the multiplex PCR reads anew with MiXCR; each CDR3 protein has one entry. The sample contains 70,000 or so distinct CDR3 sequences, approximately 45% of which appear only once. Sequencing was done on a sample of breast tumor tissue. These receptors all stem from a female donor with breast cancer. Some clones in this sample may be carry-over from other donors' samples.

This clonotype appeared many times. The chain couples TRBV3-1 to TRBJ2-7; D gene unclear. Germline V CDR1 and CDR2: LGHDT, YNNKEL (reference sequence). CDR3 length: 13 residues. Deletions cut 2 bases from V and 0 bases from J, with 5 bases between. CDR3 in DNA: TGTGCCAGCAGCCAATCAGGCTCCTACGAGCAGTACTTC. This sequence encodes CASSQSGSYEQYF.

This clonotype is labeled as medium-sized. This chain uses TRBV24-1 with TRBJ1-5; D gene unclear. Germline CDR1 is KGHDR and CDR2 is SFDVKD. This CDR3 has 14 residues. Deletions cut 0 bases from V and 0 bases from J, with 2 bases between. The CDR3 loop reads CATSDLHSNQPQHF. The CDR3, as DNA: TGTGCCACCAGTGATTTGCATAGCAATCAGCCCCAGCATTTT.

This clonotype was detected ten times or more. This chain links TRBV28 with TRBJ1-5, with D possibly matching TRBD1 (5 bases). V was shortened by 0 bases and J by 9 bases, with 15 bases between the two germline ends. CDR1 is MDHEN, CDR2 SYDVKM, per germline. The CDR3 is 15 amino acids. The DNA of the CDR3 is TGTGCCAGCAGTTTATGGCAGGGCTTCACGGGGCCCCAGCATTTT. Translated, it gives CASSLWQGFTGPQHF.

Points on this clonotype: This sequence may be a read error, since a much larger clone differs from it by one base. V gene TRBV5-4 combines with J gene TRBJ2-7; 7 nucleotides line up with TRBD2. Germline V lookup: CDR1 SGHNT, CDR2 YYREEE (reference sequence). Trimming removed 6 bases from V and 7 bases from J; junction bases left unmatched: 10. This CDR3 has 13 amino acids. The CDR3 DNA sequence: TGTGCCAGCATGCGAGCGGGGCCTGGAGAGCAGTACTTC. This sequence encodes CASMRAGPGEQYF.

This clonotype was counted at least ten times. The genes are TRBV11-3 and TRBJ2-7; D not resolved. Germline V gene sequence: CDR1 SGHNT, CDR2 YENEEA. Between the trimmed V and J ends, which lost 5 bases and 0 bases, there was a span of 5 bases. The CDR3 loop spans 12 amino acids. The CDR3: CASSPASYEQYF. CDR3 DNA: TGTGCCAGCAGCCCCGCCTCCTACGAGCAGTACTTC.

The genes are TRBV27 and TRBJ2-1, with 14 bases identical to TRBD2. Germline CDR1 MNHEY, CDR2 SMNVEV (reference sequence). CDR3 length equals 20 residues. V dropped 5 bases and J dropped 2; count of bases not matched to a gene: 14. The DNA for the CDR3 is TGTGCCAGCAGTGGGACACACGGACTAGCGGGAGGAAAAGCCTACAATGAGCAGTTCTTC. Its translation: CASSGTHGLAGGKAYNEQFF.

This sequence joins TRBV9 and TRBJ2-3; 11 bases fit TRBD2. The CDR3 runs 16 residues. Germline trimming cut 5 bases from V and 4 bases from J; bases unmatched to any gene: 9. The germline CDR1 and CDR2 sequences are SGDLS and YYNGEE. The CDR3 spells CASSAKGTSGSDTQYF. Here the CDR3 DNA reads TGTGCCAGCAGTGCTAAGGGGACTAGCGGTTCAGATACGCAGTATTTT.

J is TRBJ1-6 and V is TRBV11-2; possible D gene TRBD1, 5 bases. The V end lost 2 bases, the J end lost 8 bases, and 19 bases lay between the germline ends. Looked up from germline, CDR1 is SGHAT and CDR2 is FQNNGV. This CDR3 has 17 amino acids. As DNA, the CDR3 is TGTGCCAGCAGCTTACAGGGAGGCGGGTACAGCTATTCACCCCTCCACTTT. It codes for CASSLQGGGYSYSPLHF.

This clonotype was seen at least ten times. The rearrangement joins TRBV2 to TRBJ1-5; 10 positions match TRBD1. Losses at the gene ends were 3 bases for V and 3 bases for J; bases not matched to a gene: 8. Per the germline V gene, CDR1 is SNHLY and CDR2 is FYNNEI. This CDR3 comprises 17 residues. The CDR3 here is CASSDNRDRGYNQPQHF. The CDR3 DNA follows: TGTGCCAGCAGTGACAATAGGGACAGGGGCTACAATCAGCCCCAGCATTTT.

About this clonotype itself: A much more abundant neighbour one base away suggests this may be a read error. The chain is built from TRBV6-6 and TRBJ2-2; tentative D call: TRBD2 (6 bases). The germline V gene encodes CDR1 MNHNY and CDR2 SVGAGI (reference sequence). The CDR3 has 16 amino acids. CDR3 coding DNA: TGTGCCAGCAGTCTAACTCTCGGGGCGAACACCGGGGGGCTGTTTTTT. Protein: CASSLTLGANTGGLFF.

This clonotype has only a few counts. A much larger clonotype is one base distant, so this may be a read error. The missing conserved phenylalanine or tryptophan at the end of this CDR3 makes a read error likely. This chain joins TRBV7-2 and TRBJ2-5, with TRBD1 matching 8 bases. The CDR3 is 14 amino acids. V lost 5 bases and J lost 5; bases outside the gene matches: 7. The germline CDR1 and CDR2 sequences are SGHTA and FQGNSA. The CDR3 protein is CASSVQGASETQYL. The CDR3 DNA reads TGTGCCAGCAGCGTCCAGGGGGCTTCTGAGACCCAGTACCTC.

With regard to this clonotype: This is likely a read error, given that the CDR3 carries no conserved phenylalanine or tryptophan at its end. The chain links TRBV15 to TRBJ2-7; no firm D call. Per germline, CDR1 LNHNV and CDR2 YYDKDF (reference sequence). This CDR3 spans 16 amino acids. This chain's CDR3 is CTTSSDPWLVVYEQYL. The CDR3 DNA reads as TGTACCACCAGCAGCGACCCGTGGCTAGTTGTCTACGAGCAGTACCTC.

This clonotype was counted many times. The rearrangement joins TRBV7-6 to TRBJ1-5; TRBD1 is a possible D gene (6 bases). The CDR3 loop spans 15 amino acids. The V gene lost 5 bases and the J gene lost 2 bases, with 13 bases spanning the gap. The germline CDR1 and CDR2 sequences are SGHVS and FNYEAQ. The CDR3 nucleotides are TGTGCCAGCAGCCGGTCGAGACAGGGCAATCAGCCCCAGCATTTT. As protein: CASSRSRQGNQPQHF.

With regard to this clonotype: At one end, the junction sequence differs from germline, possibly due to a read error. The chain has TRBV7-6 and TRBJ2-3, with D maybe TRBD2 (5 bases). The CDR3 covers 15 residues. Germline V lookup: CDR1 SGHVS, CDR2 FNYEAQ. The CDR3 DNA follows: TGTGCCAGCGGCTTGTTTGAGGGTTTCACAGATACGCAGTATTTT. Protein: CASGLFEGFTDTQYF.

This clonotype was seen ten or more times. The chain joins TRBV15 to TRBJ1-4; 7 bases are a match to TRBD1. Trimming at V came to 0 bases and at J to 2 bases, leaving 3 bases not matched to a gene. This CDR3 comprises 16 residues. Looked up from germline, CDR1 is LNHNV and CDR2 is YYDKDF (reference sequence). Here the CDR3 DNA reads TGTGCCACCAGCAGAGAAGCACAGGGGACTAATGAAAAACTGTTTTTT. This encodes CATSREAQGTNEKLFF.

This clonotype appeared many times. V is TRBV9 and J is TRBJ1-2; tentatively, D is TRBD1 (5 bases). Germline V lookup: CDR1 SGDLS, CDR2 YYNGEE. The V end lost 0 bases, the J end lost 4 bases, and 13 bases lay between the germline ends. This CDR3 is built from 15 residues. The CDR3 bases are TGTGCCAGCAGCGTAGGGGGCGGACCCAGCTATGGCTACACCTTC. Amino acids: CASSVGGGPSYGYTF.

This chain uses TRBV5-1 with TRBJ2-1; 7 positions match TRBD2. Unmatched junction bases numbered 7, after V lost 1 base and J lost 12 bases. The CDR3 sequence is 13 residues long. Germline V gene data show CDR1 as SGHRS and CDR2 as YFSETQ. DNA for the CDR3: TGCGCCAGCAGCTTGTTACGTACGGGGGGGCAGTTCTTC. Residues: CASSLLRTGGQFF.

The V call is TRBV20-1, the J call TRBJ2-3; D is possibly TRBD2 (6 bases). Trimming removed 4 bases from V and 1 base from J, with 21 bases in between. The CDR3 has 17 residues. The germline gives CDR1 DFQATT, CDR2 SNEGSKA (reference sequence). The CDR3 bases are TGCAGTGCTAAGAAGTCCGGGAGTATGGGCCGCACAGATACGCAGTATTTT. Translated: CSAKKSGSMGRTDTQYF.

This clonotype was observed at least ten times. The chain carries TRBV6-5 and TRBJ2-7; 7 bases align to TRBD2. Germline CDR1 MNHEY, CDR2 SVGAGI. The CDR3 has 14 amino acids. With V trimmed by 4 bases and J by 3 bases, 6 bases remained unmatched. The CDR3 is CASSFGRGGYEQYF. The CDR3 DNA reads as TGTGCCAGCAGTTTTGGTCGCGGGGGCTACGAGCAGTACTTC.

For this clonotype: A read error may explain this, as a much larger clone is one base away. The chain is built from TRBV9 and TRBJ2-7; D possibly corresponds to TRBD1 (5 bases). The CDR3 loop spans 16 amino acids. Germline V lookup: CDR1 SGDLS, CDR2 YYNGEE. CDR3 amino acids: CAGSVFPGPTFYEQYF. CDR3 DNA: TGTGCCGGCAGCGTATTTCCAGGGCCTACATTCTACGAGCAGTACTTC. The full variable domain, its missing parts supplied by reference TRBV9 and TRBJ2-7, is DSGVTQTPKHLITATGQRVTLRCSPRSGDLSVYWYQQSLDQGLQFLIQYYNGEERAKGNILERFSAQQFPDLHSELNLSSLELGDSALYFCAGSVFPGPTFYEQYFGPGTRLTVT.

In this sample, this clonotype turned up many times. The genes are TRBV6-5 and TRBJ2-3; tentatively, D is TRBD1 (5 bases). With 5 bases removed from V and 6 bases from J, the gap between germline ends came to 12 bases. CDR1 is MNHEY, CDR2 SVGAGI, per germline. The CDR3 covers 13 residues. The CDR3 DNA sequence: TGTGCCAGCAGTCAGGGTTGGGGTGATACGCAGTATTTT. This gives the protein CASSQGWGDTQYF.